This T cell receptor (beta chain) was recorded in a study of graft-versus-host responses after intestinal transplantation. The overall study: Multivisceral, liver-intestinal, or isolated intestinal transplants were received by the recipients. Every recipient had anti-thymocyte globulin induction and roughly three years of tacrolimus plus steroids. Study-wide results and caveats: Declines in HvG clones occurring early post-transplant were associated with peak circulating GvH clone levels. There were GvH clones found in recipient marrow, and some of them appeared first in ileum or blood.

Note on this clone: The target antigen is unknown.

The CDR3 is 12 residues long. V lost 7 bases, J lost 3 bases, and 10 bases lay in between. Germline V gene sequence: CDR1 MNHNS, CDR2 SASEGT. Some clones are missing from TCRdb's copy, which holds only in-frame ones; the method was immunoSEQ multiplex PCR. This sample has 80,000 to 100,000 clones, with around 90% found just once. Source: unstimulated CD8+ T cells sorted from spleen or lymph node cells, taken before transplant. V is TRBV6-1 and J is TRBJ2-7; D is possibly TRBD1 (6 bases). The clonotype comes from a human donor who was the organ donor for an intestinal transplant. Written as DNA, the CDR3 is TGTGCCAGCACAGGGGTTGGCTACGAGCAGTACTTC. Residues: CASTGVGYEQYF.